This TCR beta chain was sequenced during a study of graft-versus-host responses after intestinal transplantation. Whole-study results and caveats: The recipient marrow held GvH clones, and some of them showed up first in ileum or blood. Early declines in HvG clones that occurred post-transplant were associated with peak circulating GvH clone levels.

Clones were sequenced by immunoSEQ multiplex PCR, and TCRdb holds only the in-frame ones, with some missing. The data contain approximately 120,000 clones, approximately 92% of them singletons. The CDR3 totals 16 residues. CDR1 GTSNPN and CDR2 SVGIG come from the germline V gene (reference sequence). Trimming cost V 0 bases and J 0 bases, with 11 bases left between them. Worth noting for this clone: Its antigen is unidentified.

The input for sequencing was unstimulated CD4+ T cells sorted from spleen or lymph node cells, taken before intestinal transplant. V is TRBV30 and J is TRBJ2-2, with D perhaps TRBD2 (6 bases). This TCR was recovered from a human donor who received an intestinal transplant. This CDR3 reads CAWSVGRSANTGELFF. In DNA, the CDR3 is TGTGCCTGGAGTGTAGGGAGGAGCGCGAACACCGGGGAGCTGTTTTTT.